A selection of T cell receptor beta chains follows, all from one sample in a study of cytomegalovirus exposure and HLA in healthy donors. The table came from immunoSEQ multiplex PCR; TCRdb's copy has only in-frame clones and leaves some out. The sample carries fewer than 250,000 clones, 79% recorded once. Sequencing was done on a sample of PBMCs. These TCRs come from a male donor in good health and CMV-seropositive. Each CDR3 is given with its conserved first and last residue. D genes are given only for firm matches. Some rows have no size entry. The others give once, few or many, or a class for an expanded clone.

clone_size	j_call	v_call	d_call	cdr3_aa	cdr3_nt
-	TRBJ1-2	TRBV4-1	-	CASSQDPTGSYGYTF	TGCGCCAGCAGCCAAGACCCTACAGGTTCTTATGGCTACACCTTC
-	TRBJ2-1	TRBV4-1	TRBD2	CASSQDWGTSGTYSYNEQFF	TGCGCCAGCAGCCAAGATTGGGGGACTAGCGGAACCTATTCCTACAATGAGCAGTTCTTC
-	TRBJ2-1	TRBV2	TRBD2	CASSGGTNNEQFF	TGTGCCAGCAGTGGGGGGACTAACAATGAGCAGTTCTTC
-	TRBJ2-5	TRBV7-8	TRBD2	CASSRGGLESETQYF	TGTGCCAGCAGCCGGGGGGGACTAGAGTCCGAGACCCAGTACTTC
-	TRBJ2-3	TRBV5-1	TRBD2	CASKQRGGTDTQYF	TGCGCCAGCAAGCAGCGGGGGGGCACAGATACGCAGTATTTT
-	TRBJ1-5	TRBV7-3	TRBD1	CASSLTAGGSYQPQHF	TGTGCCAGCAGCTTAACGGCAGGGGGATCTTACCAGCCCCAGCATTTT
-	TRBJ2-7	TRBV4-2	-	CASSQERVSYEQYF	TGTGCCAGCAGCCAAGAGAGGGTCTCCTACGAGCAGTACTTC
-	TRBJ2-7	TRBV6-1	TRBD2	CATTQGSGRSGEQYF	TGTGCCACCACCCAGGGAAGCGGGAGATCCGGCGAGCAGTACTTC
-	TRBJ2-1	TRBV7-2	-	CASSPGLAYNEQFF	TGTGCCAGCAGCCCAGGGCTAGCCTACAATGAGCAGTTCTTC
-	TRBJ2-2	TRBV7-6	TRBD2	CASSLLAGGRTGELFF	TGTGCCAGCAGCTTATTAGCGGGGGGGCGCACCGGGGAGCTGTTTTTT
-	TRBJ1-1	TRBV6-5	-	CASSYRGYTEAFF	TGTGCCAGCAGTTACCGCGGGTACACTGAAGCTTTCTTT
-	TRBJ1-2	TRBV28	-	CASSSDTGTTPSRGGYTF	TGTGCCAGCAGTTCAGATACAGGGACGACTCCTTCTAGAGGTGGCTACACCTTC
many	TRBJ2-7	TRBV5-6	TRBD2	CASSGTSGGSISYEQYF	TGTGCCAGCAGCGGGACTAGCGGAGGATCAATCTCCTACGAGCAGTACTTC
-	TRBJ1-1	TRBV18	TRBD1	CASSPGQANTEAFF	TGTGCCAGCTCACCCGGACAGGCCAACACTGAAGCTTTCTTT
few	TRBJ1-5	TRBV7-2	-	CASSWGVSNQPQHF	TGTGCCAGCAGCTGGGGAGTAAGCAATCAGCCCCAGCATTTT
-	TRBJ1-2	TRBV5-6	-	CASSLAGRLNYGYTF	TGTGCCAGCAGCTTAGCAGGGAGGTTGAACTATGGCTACACCTTC
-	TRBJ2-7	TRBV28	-	CASSPGAYEQYF	TGTGCCAGCAGTCCCGGAGCCTACGAGCAGTACTTC
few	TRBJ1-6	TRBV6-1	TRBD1	CASSIGTGGRSPLHF	TGTGCCAGCAGTATTGGGACAGGGGGCAGATCACCCCTCCACTTT
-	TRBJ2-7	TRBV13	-	CASSVDNIPYEQYF	TGTGCCAGCAGCGTGGACAATATCCCCTACGAGCAGTACTTC
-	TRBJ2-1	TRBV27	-	CASSLWPNYNEQFF	TGTGCCAGCAGTTTATGGCCAAACTACAATGAGCAGTTCTTC
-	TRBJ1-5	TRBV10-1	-	CASGGQMGQPQHF	TGCGCCAGCGGCGGACAGATGGGTCAGCCCCAGCATTTT
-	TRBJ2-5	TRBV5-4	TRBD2	CASSHEGTSGSTGTQYF	TGTGCCAGCAGCCATGAAGGGACTAGCGGGTCCACGGGGACCCAGTACTTC
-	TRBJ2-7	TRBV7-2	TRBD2	CASSLGDGGGRQYF	TGTGCCAGCAGCTTAGGTGACGGCGGGGGGAGGCAGTACTTC
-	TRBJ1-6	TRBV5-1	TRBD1	CASSMDRITYNSPLHF	TGCGCCAGCAGCATGGACAGGATAACCTATAATTCACCCCTCCACTTT
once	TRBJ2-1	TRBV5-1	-	CASSRITRDGGEQFF	TGCGCCAGCAGTCGTATTACCCGGGACGGGGGTGAGCAGTTCTTC
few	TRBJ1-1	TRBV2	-	CASRSVNTEAFF	TGTGCCAGTCGGAGTGTGAACACTGAAGCTTTCTTT
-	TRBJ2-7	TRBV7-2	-	CASSLNRDSYEQYF	TGTGCCAGCAGCTTAAACAGAGACTCCTACGAGCAGTACTTC
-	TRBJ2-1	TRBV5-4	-	CASSPAGVRDNEQFF	TGTGCCAGCAGCCCCGCGGGCGTTAGAGACAATGAGCAGTTCTTC
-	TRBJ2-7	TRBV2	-	CASSMTGPYEQYF	TGTGCCAGCAGCATGACAGGACCTTACGAGCAGTACTTC
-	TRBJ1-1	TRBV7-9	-	CASSLEGGSEAFF	TGTGCCAGCAGCCTCGAGGGGGGGTCTGAAGCTTTCTTT
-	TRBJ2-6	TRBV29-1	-	CSAGGVSGANVLTF	TGCAGCGCCGGAGGTGTGTCTGGGGCCAACGTCCTGACTTTC
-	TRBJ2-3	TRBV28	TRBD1	CASSPDRQGADTQYF	TGTGCCAGCAGTCCCGACCGACAGGGTGCAGATACGCAGTATTTT
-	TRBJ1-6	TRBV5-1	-	CASSLASGRDNSPLHF	TGCGCCAGCAGCTTGGCTAGCGGCAGGGACAATTCACCCCTCCACTTT
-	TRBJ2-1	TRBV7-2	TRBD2	CASRREPRDNEQFF	TGTGCCAGCAGGCGGGAGCCCCGGGACAATGAGCAGTTCTTC
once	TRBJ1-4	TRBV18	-	CASSPVQDNEKLFF	TGTGCCAGCTCACCAGTACAGGATAATGAAAAACTGTTTTTT
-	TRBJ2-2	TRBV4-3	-	CASSQVGHGGELFF	TGCGCCAGCAGCCAAGTGGGACATGGCGGGGAGCTGTTTTTT
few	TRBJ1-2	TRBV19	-	CASSISGGPYGYTF	TGTGCCAGTAGTATTTCGGGGGGGCCGTATGGCTACACCTTC
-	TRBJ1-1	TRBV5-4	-	CASSFARSNTEAFF	TGTGCCAGCAGCTTTGCCAGGTCGAACACTGAAGCTTTCTTT
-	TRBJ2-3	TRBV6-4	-	CASSDSSSTDTQYF	TGTGCCAGCAGTGACTCGAGTAGCACAGATACGCAGTATTTT
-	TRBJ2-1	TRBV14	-	CASSQFLGETEQFF	TGTGCCAGCAGCCAATTTCTGGGAGAGACTGAGCAGTTCTTC
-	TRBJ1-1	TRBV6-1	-	CASSLRRGLEAFF	TGTGCCAGCAGTTTAAGGAGGGGCCTGGAAGCTTTCTTT
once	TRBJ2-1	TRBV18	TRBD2	CASSLLAGGPLDEQFF	TGTGCCAGCTCACTCCTAGCGGGGGGGCCTTTGGATGAGCAGTTCTTC
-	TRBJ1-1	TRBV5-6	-	CASSLATAEAFF	TGTGCCAGCAGCTTGGCCACAGCTGAAGCTTTCTTT
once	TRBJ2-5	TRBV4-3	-	CASSQDLEETQYF	TGCGCCAGCAGCCAAGACCTTGAAGAGACCCAGTACTTC
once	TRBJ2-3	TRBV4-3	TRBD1	CASSQDSRTGGSDTQYF	TGCGCCAGCAGCCAAGATAGTAGGACAGGGGGCTCAGATACGCAGTATTTT